These T cell receptor beta chains were read from a single sample in a study of vaccination and CD4 T cells after COVID-19. A single record per CDR3 protein comes from TCRdb applying MiXCR to the PCR reads. The sample yields about 17,000 distinct CDR3 sequences, less than 60% seen once. Their antigens are not known. Sequencing input: CD4+ T cells from blood, cultured in vitro. All receptors derive from a human donor who had recovered from COVID-19. CDR3s leave out the opening cysteine and the closing phenylalanine or tryptophan. Size tells how often a clone was seen (once, few, many) or the class of an expanded clone, and some rows leave it out.

J,V,size,CDR3
TRBJ2-5,TRBV11-3,-,ATQGNQETQY
TRBJ1-3,TRBV7-6,-,ASSLGTASSGNTIY
TRBJ2-7,TRBV20-1,-,SALPLAGDRGQY
TRBJ2-5,TRBV27,-,ASSLAGVQETQY
TRBJ2-2,TRBV11-3,-,ASSLGQGRDTGELF
TRBJ2-7,TRBV6-5,-,ASSYSSIFSYEQY
TRBJ1-2,TRBV7-8,few,ASSLQGPNYGYT
TRBJ1-6,TRBV25-1,-,ASSGGGSPLH
TRBJ1-5,TRBV28,few,ASSLARGGRQPQH
TRBJ1-1,TRBV7-9,-,ASSSRDTSEAF
TRBJ1-6,TRBV27,-,ASSAPGTENSPLH
TRBJ1-6,TRBV2,-,ASRGQAQDNSPLH